The T cell receptor (beta chain) under discussion was sequenced for a study of blood T cell repertoires in COVID-19. Only in-frame clones appear in the TCRdb table, and some are missing; sequencing was by immunoSEQ multiplex PCR. The data show 350,000 to 450,000 clones, 80% to 95% seen once. The CDR3 consists of 14 residues. Germline V gene sequence: CDR1 SGHVS, CDR2 FQNEAQ. Trimming pared 3 bases from V and 6 bases from J, leaving 15 bases between. Exposed participants encountered a COVID-19 case during the 2 weeks preceding study entry. This receptor was obtained from a woman between 40 and 50 years old who had been exposed to COVID-19. This sequence joins TRBV7-8 and TRBJ2-7, with D possibly TRBD2 on 6 matching bases. Sequenced material: PBMCs or T cells enriched from blood (not recorded which). CDR3 nucleotide sequence: TGTGCCAGCAGCTTGCTCGGGACTTCTTCCGAGCAGTACTTC. The encoded protein is CASSLLGTSSEQYF.